This T cell receptor (beta chain) was recorded in a study of OX40 agonist ivuxolimab in advanced cancers. For the study at large: Enrollees could have had prior anti-PD-1, anti-PD-L1 or anti-CTLA-4 therapy, which around 40% had received.

Clones were read by immunoSEQ multiplex PCR, and TCRdb kept only the in-frame ones, dropping some. The table shows roughly 59,000 clones, with roughly 88% occurring only once. With 2 bases removed from V and 1 base from J, the gap between germline ends came to 8 bases. Germline CDR1 LNHDA, CDR2 SQIVND (reference sequence). The CDR3 is made up of 14 amino acids. Study-wide findings and caveats: At 0.1 to 3.0 mg/kg, clonal expansion of CD4+ and CD8+ blood T cells had occurred by week 6.

A remark on this clone: Antigen unknown.

The material was CD4+ or CD8+ T cells sorted from blood, obtained in a trial of the OX40 agonist ivuxolimab. The sequence came from an adult with an advanced solid tumor such as melanoma, head and neck, liver or kidney cancer. The chain uses TRBV19 and TRBJ1-1; D uncertain. The CDR3: CASSIYTKNTEAFF. DNA for the CDR3: TGTGCCAGTAGTATATATACCAAGAACACTGAAGCTTTCTTT.